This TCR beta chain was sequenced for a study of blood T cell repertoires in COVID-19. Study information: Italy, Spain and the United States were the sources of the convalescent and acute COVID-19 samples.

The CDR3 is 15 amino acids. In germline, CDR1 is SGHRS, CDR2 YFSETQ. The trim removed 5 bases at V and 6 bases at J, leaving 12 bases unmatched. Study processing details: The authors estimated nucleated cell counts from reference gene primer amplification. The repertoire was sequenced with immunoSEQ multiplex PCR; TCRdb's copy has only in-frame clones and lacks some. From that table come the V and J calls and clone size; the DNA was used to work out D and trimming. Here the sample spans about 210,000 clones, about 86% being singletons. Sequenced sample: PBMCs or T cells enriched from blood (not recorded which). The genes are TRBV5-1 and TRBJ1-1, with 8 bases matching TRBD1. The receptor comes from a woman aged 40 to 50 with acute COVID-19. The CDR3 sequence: CASSSGTGLGAEAFF. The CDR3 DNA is TGCGCCAGCAGTTCCGGGACAGGCTTAGGGGCTGAAGCTTTCTTT.